This T cell receptor (beta chain) was documented in a study of shared clonotypes between healthy human individuals. Produced via immunoSEQ multiplex PCR; TCRdb's table is partial and in-frame only. The profile shows over a million clones, 75% to 85% of them singletons. Germline lookup yields CDR1 SGHRS and CDR2 YFSETQ. The J segment lost 3 bases and the V segment lost 3 bases, leaving 9 bases of the junction unmatched. CDR3 length: 17 amino acids. This TCR was recovered from a man aged 18 to 35 in good health. Some clones in this sample may be carry-over from other donors' samples. Sequenced input: memory CD4+ T cells from PBMCs. Subset defined: CD45RA-negative fraction. V and J are TRBV5-1 and TRBJ2-2; 9 bases map to TRBD1. The CDR3 is CASSSRPRTGDTGELFF. CDR3 DNA: TGCGCCAGCAGCTCACGACCTCGGACAGGGGACACCGGGGAGCTGTTTTTT.